This T cell receptor (beta chain) was recorded in a study of cytomegalovirus exposure and HLA in healthy donors. General study points: The authors later linked a missense DCLRE1C variant to TCR beta V- and J-gene trimming. Productive status was seen about 87% or about 30% of the time for most TCR beta V segments in an earlier analysis. Immune exposure information comprised only CMV serostatus.

Worth noting for this clone: Its antigen is unknown.

Use of 60 Vbeta and 13 Jbeta primers characterized the PCR. Assay used: immunoSEQ multiplex PCR; TCRdb lists only in-frame clones, some missing. The data contain some 140,000 clones, just under 90% of them seen just once; the ten biggest clones take up less than 5.5%. The V end was cut by 6 bases, the J end by 0 bases, with 6 bases between. Germline V lookup: CDR1 MDHEN, CDR2 SYDVKM. This CDR3 comprises 12 residues. The clonotype comes from a woman in her thirties in good health and CMV-seronegative. The chain is built from TRBV28 and TRBJ2-7, with D uncertain. Sequencing was carried out using PBMCs. Written as DNA, the CDR3 is TGTGCCAGCAGCCCGAGCTCCTACGAGCAGTACTTC. The encoded protein is CASSPSSYEQYF.